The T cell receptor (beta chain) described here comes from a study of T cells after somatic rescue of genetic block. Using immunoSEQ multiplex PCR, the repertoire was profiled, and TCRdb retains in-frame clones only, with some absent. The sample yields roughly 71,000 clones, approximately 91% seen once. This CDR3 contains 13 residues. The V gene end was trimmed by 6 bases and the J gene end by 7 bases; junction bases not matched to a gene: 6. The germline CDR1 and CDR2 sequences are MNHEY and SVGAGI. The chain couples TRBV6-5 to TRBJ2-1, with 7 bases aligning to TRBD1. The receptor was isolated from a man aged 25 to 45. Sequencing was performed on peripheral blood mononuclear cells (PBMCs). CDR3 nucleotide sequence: TGTGCCAGCAGGGGACAGAGGGGTAATGAGCAGTTCTTC. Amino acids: CASRGQRGNEQFF.